This is a list of T cell receptor beta chains from one sample in a study of T-cell memory formation after mild COVID-19. One entry per CDR3 protein results from TCRdb running MiXCR on the 5' RACE reads. The sample carries a few hundred thousand distinct CDR3 sequences, 8.5% to 9.5% recorded once. The sequencing sample was made of PBMCs or a T cell subset sorted from them (not recorded which). The source is a young man who had mild COVID-19 (a few samples of this study predate the infection). Cell type and time point are not known. Both conserved end residues are part of each CDR3. D genes are given only for firm matches. Not every row has a clone size; where given, it reads once, few, many or a size class.

CDR3aa: CASSQDRLASPLHF
CDR3nt: TGTGCCAGCAGCCAAGACAGGCTCGCTTCACCCCTCCACTTT
len: 14
j_gene: TRBJ1-6
v_gene: TRBV14
d_gene: .
abundance: .

CDR3aa: CASSLSAAGGFTDTQYF
CDR3nt: TGTGCCAGCAGTTTATCTGCCGCAGGGGGGTTCACAGATACGCAGTATTTT
len: 17
j_gene: TRBJ2-3
v_gene: TRBV27
d_gene: .
abundance: .

CDR3aa: CASSLLQRTDTQYF
CDR3nt: TGTGCCAGCAGCTTACTACAGCGCACAGATACGCAGTATTTT
len: 14
j_gene: TRBJ2-3
v_gene: TRBV5-6
d_gene: .
abundance: few

CDR3aa: CASSEEAGDSSYEQYF
CDR3nt: TGTGCCAGCAGTGAAGAGGCAGGGGACAGCTCCTACGAGCAGTACTTC
len: 16
j_gene: TRBJ2-7
v_gene: TRBV6-1
d_gene: TRBD1
abundance: many

CDR3aa: CASSEYPGYEQYF
CDR3nt: TGTGCCAGCAGTGAATACCCAGGCTACGAGCAGTACTTC
len: 13
j_gene: TRBJ2-7
v_gene: TRBV25-1
d_gene: .
abundance: many

CDR3aa: CASSVRDRENSPLHF
CDR3nt: TGTGCCAGCAGCGTGAGGGACAGGGAAAATTCACCCCTCCACTTT
len: 15
j_gene: TRBJ1-6
v_gene: TRBV9
d_gene: TRBD1
abundance: .

CDR3aa: CATSPARRLGYTF
CDR3nt: TGTGCCACCAGCCCGGCAAGACGTCTCGGCTACACCTTC
len: 13
j_gene: TRBJ1-2
v_gene: TRBV24-1
d_gene: .
abundance: few

CDR3aa: CSVEWGAEAFF
CDR3nt: TGCAGCGTTGAATGGGGGGCTGAAGCTTTCTTT
len: 11
j_gene: TRBJ1-1
v_gene: TRBV29-1
d_gene: .
abundance: .

CDR3aa: CASSLLQGGQPQHF
CDR3nt: TGTGCCAGCAGCTTACTCCAGGGAGGACAGCCCCAGCATTTT
len: 14
j_gene: TRBJ1-5
v_gene: TRBV7-2
d_gene: .
abundance: few

CDR3aa: CASSLGQGNEKLFF
CDR3nt: TGTGCCAGCAGTTTGGGACAGGGAAATGAAAAACTGTTTTTT
len: 14
j_gene: TRBJ1-4
v_gene: TRBV6-5
d_gene: TRBD1
abundance: few

CDR3aa: CASSFGGGNEQFF
CDR3nt: TGTGCCAGCAGCTTTGGGGGTGGCAATGAGCAGTTCTTC
len: 13
j_gene: TRBJ2-1
v_gene: TRBV7-2
d_gene: .
abundance: many

CDR3aa: CSARAGTSGVNEQFF
CDR3nt: TGCAGTGCTAGAGCCGGGACTAGCGGGGTGAATGAGCAGTTCTTC
len: 15
j_gene: TRBJ2-1
v_gene: TRBV20-1
d_gene: TRBD2
abundance: few

CDR3aa: CASSFSVGAGELFF
CDR3nt: TGTGCCAGCAGCTTCAGCGTGGGGGCCGGGGAGCTGTTTTTT
len: 14
j_gene: TRBJ2-2
v_gene: TRBV7-2
d_gene: .
abundance: few

CDR3aa: CASSSRTGGSGRQETQYF
CDR3nt: TGTGCCAGCAGTTCGCGGACAGGGGGCAGTGGACGCCAAGAGACCCAGTACTTC
len: 18
j_gene: TRBJ2-5
v_gene: TRBV6-5
d_gene: TRBD1
abundance: few

CDR3aa: CATSDSGGSNQPQHF
CDR3nt: TGTGCCACCAGTGATTCGGGGGGAAGCAATCAGCCCCAGCATTTT
len: 15
j_gene: TRBJ1-5
v_gene: TRBV24-1
d_gene: .
abundance: few

CDR3aa: CASSLYPGTSGYEQYF
CDR3nt: TGTGCCAGCAGCCTGTACCCCGGGACTAGCGGCTACGAGCAGTACTTC
len: 16
j_gene: TRBJ2-7
v_gene: TRBV5-4
d_gene: TRBD2
abundance: few

CDR3aa: CASSMGQVGILGYTF
CDR3nt: TGTGCCAGTAGTATGGGACAGGTCGGGATACTCGGCTACACCTTC
len: 15
j_gene: TRBJ1-2
v_gene: TRBV19
d_gene: TRBD1
abundance: .

CDR3aa: CASSDRGAGTEAFF
CDR3nt: TGTGCCAGCAGCGACAGGGGAGCCGGCACTGAAGCTTTCTTT
len: 14
j_gene: TRBJ1-1
v_gene: TRBV4-2
d_gene: TRBD1
abundance: once

CDR3aa: CASSPGQGGGGETQYF
CDR3nt: TGTGCCAGCAGCCCCGGACAGGGGGGAGGAGGAGAGACCCAGTACTTC
len: 16
j_gene: TRBJ2-5
v_gene: TRBV11-3
d_gene: TRBD1
abundance: few